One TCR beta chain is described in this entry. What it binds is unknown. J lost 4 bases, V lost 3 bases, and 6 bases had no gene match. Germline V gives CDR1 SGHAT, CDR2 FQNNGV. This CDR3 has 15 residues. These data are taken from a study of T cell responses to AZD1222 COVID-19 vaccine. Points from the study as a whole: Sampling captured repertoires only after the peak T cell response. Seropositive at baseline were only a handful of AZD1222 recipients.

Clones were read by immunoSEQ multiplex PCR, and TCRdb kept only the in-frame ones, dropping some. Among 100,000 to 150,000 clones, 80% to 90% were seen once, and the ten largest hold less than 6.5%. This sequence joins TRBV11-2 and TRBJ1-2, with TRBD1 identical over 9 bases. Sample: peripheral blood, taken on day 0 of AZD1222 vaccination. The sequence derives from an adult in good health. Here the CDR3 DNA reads TGTGCCAGCAGCTTTTCCTGGGACAGGGTCTATGGCTACACCTTC. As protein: CASSFSWDRVYGYTF.